Listed here are 26 T cell receptor beta chains from one sample, sequenced in a study of Graves' ophthalmopathy and Graves' hyperthyroidism. The authors amplified TCR beta CDR3 regions from RNA transcripts. After a first-round RT-PCR with HTBI primers, a second-round multiplex PCR was run. MiXCR, run by TCRdb on the multiplex PCR reads, gives a single entry per CDR3 protein. The table has approximately 700,000 distinct CDR3 sequences, roughly 41% seen once. Sequencing was done on a sample of peripheral blood. The source of these receptors is an adult man with Graves' ophthalmopathy.

This clonotype was detected many times. V and J are TRBV12-3 or TRBV12-4 and TRBJ2-5, with 10 bases aligning to TRBD2. The trim removed 4 bases at V and 4 bases at J, leaving 9 bases unmatched. CDR3 length: 16 residues. The CDR3 reads CASSSGLADPRETQYF. The CDR3 DNA follows: TGTGCCAGCAGTTCTGGACTAGCGGACCCAAGAGAGACCCAGTACTTC.

This clonotype was seen repeatedly, ten times or more. V is TRBV7-7 and J is TRBJ2-5; D tentatively reads TRBD1 or TRBD2 (5 bases each). CDR1 is SSHAT and CDR2 is FNYEAQ in the germline V gene (reference sequence). The CDR3 sequence is 14 residues long. V was clipped by 5 bases and J by 5 bases, with 15 bases between them. The CDR3 loop is CASSGGNSVETQYF. For the CDR3, the DNA is TGTGCCAGCAGCGGGGGTAATAGTGTGGAGACCCAGTACTTC.

This clonotype has a count of ten or more. The chain recombines TRBV2 with TRBJ1-1; no clear D. The V end was cut by 5 bases, the J end by 7 bases, with 11 bases between. The CDR3 is made up of 12 amino acids. CDR1 is SNHLY and CDR2 is FYNNEI in the germline V gene. CDR3 sequence: CASSWTGIEAFF. The CDR3 coding sequence is TGTGCCAGCAGTTGGACCGGGATTGAAGCTTTCTTT.

In its sample, this clonotype was seen many times. In DNA, the CDR3 is TGTGCCAGCAGCTTACAGACAGGCTACTCACCCCTCCACTTT. Translating gives CASSLQTGYSPLHF. The rearrangement uses TRBV11-2 and TRBJ1-6, with TRBD1 as a possible D gene (6 bases). V was shortened by 2 bases and J by 10 bases, with 12 bases between the two germline ends. The CDR3 is made up of 14 amino acids. In germline, CDR1 is SGHAT, CDR2 FQNNGV.

The sample holds a few counts of this clonotype. The rearrangement joins TRBV5-6 to TRBJ2-5; D tentatively fits TRBD1 or TRBD2 (5 bases each). Trimming removed 1 base from V and 5 bases from J, with 12 bases in between. The V gene's germline CDR1 is SGHDT and CDR2 YYEEEE. The CDR3 consists of 14 residues. The CDR3 bases are TGTGCCAGCAGCTTGCGGGGCTTAAGGGAGACCCAGTACTTC. Protein product: CASSLRGLRETQYF.

This clonotype was recorded many times. The chain links TRBV29-1 to TRBJ1-1, with TRBD1 as a possible D gene (5 bases). Deletions cut 3 bases from V and 1 base from J, with 9 bases between. CDR1 is SQVTM and CDR2 is ANQGSEA in the germline V gene. There are 13 residues in the CDR3. CDR3 amino acids: CSVDPTGNTEAFF. The CDR3 bases are TGCAGCGTTGACCCTACAGGGAACACTGAAGCTTTCTTT. The complete variable domain, with remaining parts taken from reference TRBV29-1 and TRBJ1-1, reads SAVISQKPSRDICQRGTSLTIQCQVDSQVTMMFWYRQQPGQSLTLIATANQGSEATYESGFVIDKFPISRPNLTFSTLTVSNMSPEDSSIYLCSVDPTGNTEAFFGQGTRLTVV.

The chain carries TRBV19 and TRBJ1-1; 9 bases line up with TRBD1. Germline trimming cut 8 bases from V and 6 bases from J; bases unmatched to any gene: 7. The germline gives CDR1 LNHDA, CDR2 SQIVND (reference sequence). CDR3 size: 13 residues. CDR3 protein: CASSWTGAAEAFF. CDR3 in DNA: TGTGCCAGTTCTTGGACAGGGGCCGCTGAAGCTTTCTTT. The full variable domain, completed using reference TRBV19 and TRBJ1-1, is DGGITQSPKYLFRKEGQNVTLSCEQNLNHDAMYWYRQDPGQGLRLIYYSQIVNDFQKGDIAEGYSVSREKKESFPLTVTSAQKNPTAFYLCASSWTGAAEAFFGQGTRLTVV.

The V and J genes are TRBV19 and TRBJ1-6, with D unclear. CDR3 length: 14 residues. The V end was cut by 6 bases, the J end by 8 bases, with 14 bases between. The germline V gene has CDR1 LNHDA and CDR2 SQIVND (reference sequence). CDR3 in amino acids: CASRGHGTYSPLHF. In DNA form, the CDR3 reads TGTGCCAGTAGGGGTCACGGAACTTATTCACCCCTCCACTTT.

A word on this clonotype: A much larger clone differs from this one at a single base, so this may be a read error. The chain has TRBV7-9 and TRBJ2-5; 11 bases agree with TRBD1. Trimming at V came to 5 bases and at J to 7 bases, leaving 12 bases not matched to a gene. The CDR3 contains 16 residues. Germline V lookup: CDR1 SEHNR, CDR2 FQNEAQ (reference sequence). CDR3 region: CASSHDRTGGLGTQYF. The CDR3 bases are TGTGCCAGCAGCCATGACCGGACAGGGGGCTTGGGGACCCAGTACTTC.

Ten or more counts support this clonotype. J is TRBJ1-6 and V is TRBV9; D remains ambiguous. V lost 0 bases, J lost 8 bases, and 12 bases lay in between. CDR1 and CDR2 from the germline V gene are SGDLS and YYNGEE. This CDR3 contains 15 residues. The CDR3 region is CASSVGTAPDSPLHF. The CDR3 DNA sequence: TGTGCCAGCAGCGTAGGAACAGCCCCCGATTCACCCCTCCACTTT.

This clonotype occurred a few times. The chain combines TRBV20-1 with TRBJ2-7, with 14 bases identical to TRBD2. The germline CDR1 and CDR2 sequences are DFQATT and SNEGSKA (reference sequence). Germline trimming cut 5 bases from V and 1 base from J; bases unmatched to any gene: 7. The CDR3 length is 16 residues. The CDR3 is CSASRLAGGISYEQYF. The CDR3 bases are TGCAGTGCTTCAAGACTAGCGGGAGGGATTTCCTACGAGCAGTACTTC.

Points on this clonotype: One junction end does not reproduce the germline sequence, and a read error may be involved. The chain carries TRBV25-1 and TRBJ2-1; possibly TRBD2 for D (5 bases). This CDR3 is 13 amino acids long. Germline assignment: CDR1 MGHDK and CDR2 SYGVNS. The CDR3 here is CATSDRLNHEQFF. DNA of the CDR3: TGTGCCACCAGTGATCGACTAAATCATGAGCAGTTCTTC.

This clonotype showed up many times. The chain carries TRBV6-6 and TRBJ1-4; unclear D gene. The CDR3 is 16 amino acids. The ends were cut back, 1 base at V and 0 bases at J, with 9 bases in the middle. Germline CDR1 reads MNHNY; CDR2 reads SVGAGI (reference sequence). Here the CDR3 DNA reads TGTGCCAGCAGTTACTTGTCCTGGGCAACTAATGAAAAACTGTTTTTT. Its translation: CASSYLSWATNEKLFF.

This clonotype appeared a few times. The V call is TRBV7-6, the J call TRBJ2-5, with a possible D match to TRBD2 (8 bases). V dropped 5 bases and J dropped 0 bases, with 16 bases sitting between them. The germline V gene has CDR1 SGHVS and CDR2 FNYEAQ. CDR3 length: 16 residues. This CDR3 reads CASSPGGGTDQETQYF. CDR3 nucleotides: TGTGCCAGCAGCCCCGGGGGGGGGACAGACCAAGAGACCCAGTACTTC.

About this clonotype itself: The junction departs from the called germline gene at one end, perhaps through a read error. The CDR3 DNA reads TGTACCAGCAGCCGACAAGGAGACACCGGGGAGCTGTTTTTT. This gives the protein CTSSRQGDTGELFF. The gene calls are TRBV2 and TRBJ2-2, with D uncertain. This CDR3 region has 14 residues. Germline CDR1 SNHLY, CDR2 FYNNEI.

This chain connects TRBV20-1 to TRBJ1-5, with 12 bases matching TRBD1. Losses at the gene ends were 3 bases for V and 4 bases for J; bases not matched to a gene: 7. Germline V CDR1 and CDR2: DFQATT, SNEGSKA (reference sequence). The CDR3 runs to 16 residues. CDR3 DNA sequence: TGCAGTGCTAGGGGACAGGGGGCGACACCTAATCAGCCCCAGCATTTT. This translates into CSARGQGATPNQPQHF.

This clonotype was recorded at least ten times. DNA of the CDR3: TGCAGCGTTGAGACAGGGAATCCACTGGAGCAGTACTTC. This codes for CSVETGNPLEQYF. The chain joins TRBV29-1 to TRBJ2-7; 7 nucleotides match TRBD1. CDR1 is SQVTM, CDR2 ANQGSEA, per germline. After removal of 3 bases from V and 7 bases from J, the junction contained 9 bases not matched to a gene. The CDR3 covers 13 residues.

This clonotype was counted ten times or more. This sequence joins TRBV5-1 and TRBJ2-2; D unclear. The CDR3 is 13 amino acids. Trimming stripped 2 bases from V and 4 bases from J, with 6 bases between. In germline, CDR1 is SGHRS, CDR2 YFSETQ. This chain's CDR3 is CASSFGFTGELFF. CDR3 sequence (DNA): TGCGCCAGCAGCTTCGGATTCACCGGGGAGCTGTTTTTT.

About this clonotype: The conserved final phenylalanine or tryptophan is absent from the CDR3, which likely points to a read error. The chain joins TRBV11-1 to TRBJ2-1; D is ambiguous. From germline, CDR1 is SGHAT and CDR2 FQDESV (reference sequence). The CDR3 totals 17 residues. The germline V and J ends were trimmed by 4 bases and 1 base, with 17 bases remaining between them. The CDR3 DNA reads TGTGCCAGCAGCTCCAACCTCGCGACGGATTCCTACAATGAGCAGTTCCTC. As protein: CASSSNLATDSYNEQFL.

This clonotype was counted many times. The chain is built from TRBV27 and TRBJ1-2; D is unclear. Per germline, CDR1 MNHEY and CDR2 SMNVEV (reference sequence). The germline V and J ends were trimmed by 2 bases and 5 bases, with 15 bases remaining between them. This CDR3 is built from 15 residues. CDR3 DNA sequence: TGTGCCAGCAGTTTAAGTAGCGGGATGGGATATGGCTACACCTTC. Residues: CASSLSSGMGYGYTF.

The genes are TRBV7-9 and TRBJ2-3; weak D call: TRBD2 (6 bases). In germline, CDR1 is SEHNR, CDR2 FQNEAQ (reference sequence). Trimming shortened V by 1 base and J by 6 bases, and 8 bases separated the two germline ends. The CDR3 has 13 amino acids. The CDR3 protein is CASSLGREDTQYF. In DNA form, the CDR3 reads TGTGCCAGCAGCTTAGGTCGGGAGGATACGCAGTATTTT. Complete variable domain (other parts from reference TRBV7-9 and TRBJ2-3): DTGVSQNPRHKITKRGQNVTFRCDPISEHNRLYWYRQTLGQGPEFLTYFQNEAQLEKSRLLSDRFSAERPKGSFSTLEIQRTEQGDSAMYLCASSLGREDTQYFGPGTRLTVL.

On this clonotype itself: A read error is possible here, since a much larger clone lies one base away. The V and J genes are TRBV19 and TRBJ1-1; possibly TRBD1 for D (5 bases). CDR1 is LNHDA, CDR2 SQIVND, per germline (reference sequence). This CDR3 is 16 amino acids long. CDR3 in DNA: TGTGCCAGTAGTACCATGGGGGGAGGGAAGAACACTGAAGCTTCCTTT. Its protein is CASSTMGGGKNTEASF.

The rearrangement links TRBV6-2 or TRBV6-3 to TRBJ2-7; 8 bases line up with TRBD1. Trimming cost V 5 bases and J 5 bases; bases outside gene matches: 5. Germline loops: CDR1 MNHEY, CDR2 SVGEGT. The CDR3 extends over 13 amino acids. The CDR3 DNA is TGTGCCAGCAGTCTCAGGGGGCTCAACGAGCAGTACTTC. Encoded protein: CASSLRGLNEQYF.

As to this clonotype: A read error may explain this, as a much larger clone is one base away. The chain carries TRBV25-1 and TRBJ1-1; D may be TRBD1 (6 bases). Trimming took off 6 bases at V and 3 bases at J, with 8 bases between the two ends. CDR1 and CDR2 (germline): MGHDK, SYGVNS. This CDR3 spans 12 amino acids. The CDR3 loop reads CASREGDTEAFF. The DNA of the CDR3 is TGTGCCAGCAGGGAGGGGGACACTGAAGCTTTCTTT.

In the case of this clonotype: A much bigger clone sits one base away, suggesting this may be a read error. The chain couples TRBV24-1 to TRBJ2-5; a weak D match, TRBD1 (5 bases). The V gene lost 3 bases and the J gene lost 1 base, with 5 bases spanning the gap. The CDR3 length is 13 residues. The germline V gene encodes CDR1 KGHDR and CDR2 SFDVKD. DNA of the CDR3: TGTGCCACCAGTGATAGGGGCCAAGAGACCCAGTACTTC. Translated, it gives CATSDRGQETQYF.

This clonotype was counted at least ten times. This chain links TRBV9 with TRBJ2-5; D is perhaps TRBD1 (6 bases). V was trimmed by 0 bases and J by 2 bases, leaving 11 bases between them. The germline gives CDR1 SGDLS, CDR2 YYNGEE. CDR3 length: 15 amino acids. DNA of the CDR3: TGTGCCAGCAGCGTAGGGGGGCAGGATCAAGAGACCCAGTACTTC. Translated: CASSVGGQDQETQYF.